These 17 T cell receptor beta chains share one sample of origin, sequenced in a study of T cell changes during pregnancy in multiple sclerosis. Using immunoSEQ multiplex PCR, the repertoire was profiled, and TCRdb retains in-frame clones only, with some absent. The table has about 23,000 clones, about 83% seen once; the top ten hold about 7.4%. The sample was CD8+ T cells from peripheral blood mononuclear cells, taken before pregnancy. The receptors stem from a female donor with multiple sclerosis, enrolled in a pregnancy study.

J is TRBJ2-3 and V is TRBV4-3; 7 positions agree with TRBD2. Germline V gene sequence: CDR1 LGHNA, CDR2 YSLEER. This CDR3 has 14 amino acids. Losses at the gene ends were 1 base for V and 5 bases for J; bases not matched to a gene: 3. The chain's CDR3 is CASSQGGGVDTQYF. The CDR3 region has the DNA TGCGCCAGCAGCCAAGGCGGGGGAGTAGATACGCAGTATTTT.

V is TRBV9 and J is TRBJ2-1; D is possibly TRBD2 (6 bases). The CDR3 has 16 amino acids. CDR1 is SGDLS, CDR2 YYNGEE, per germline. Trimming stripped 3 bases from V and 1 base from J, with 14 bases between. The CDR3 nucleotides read TGTGCCAGCAGCGCCTACCGGGACTTTTCCTACAATGAGCAGTTCTTC. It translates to CASSAYRDFSYNEQFF.

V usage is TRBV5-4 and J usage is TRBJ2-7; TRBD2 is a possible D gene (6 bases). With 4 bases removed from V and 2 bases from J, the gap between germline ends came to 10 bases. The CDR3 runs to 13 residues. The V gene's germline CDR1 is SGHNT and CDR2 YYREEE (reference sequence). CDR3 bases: TGTGCCAGCAGCAGTGGGACTGCCTACGAGCAGTACTTC. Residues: CASSSGTAYEQYF. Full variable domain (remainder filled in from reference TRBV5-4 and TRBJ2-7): ETGVTQSPTHLIKTRGQQVTLRCSSQSGHNTVSWYQQALGQGPQFIFQYYREEENGRGNFPPRFSGLQFPNYSSELNVNALELDDSALYLCASSSGTAYEQYFGPGTRLTVT.

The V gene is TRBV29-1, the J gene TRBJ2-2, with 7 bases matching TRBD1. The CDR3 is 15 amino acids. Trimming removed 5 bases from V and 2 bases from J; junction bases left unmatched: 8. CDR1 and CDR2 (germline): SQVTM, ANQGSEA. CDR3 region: CSVTPGQSNTGELFF. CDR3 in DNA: TGCAGCGTTACTCCGGGACAGTCAAACACCGGGGAGCTGTTTTTT.

As DNA, the CDR3 is TGTGCTACTAGCGGGGGAACTTCTTCCACAGATACGCAGTATTTT. Translated: CATSGGTSSTDTQYF. The chain combines TRBV13 with TRBJ2-3; 11 nucleotides align to TRBD2. This CDR3 contains 15 residues. Germline V gene data show CDR1 as PRHDT and CDR2 as FYEKMQ (reference sequence).

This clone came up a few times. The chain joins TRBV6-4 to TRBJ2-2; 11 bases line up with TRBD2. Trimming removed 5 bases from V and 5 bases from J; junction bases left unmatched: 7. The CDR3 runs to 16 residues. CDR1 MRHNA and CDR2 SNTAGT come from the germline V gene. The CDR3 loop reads CASSPILAGETGELFF. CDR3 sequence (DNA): TGTGCCAGCAGTCCTATACTAGCGGGAGAGACCGGGGAGCTGTTTTTT.

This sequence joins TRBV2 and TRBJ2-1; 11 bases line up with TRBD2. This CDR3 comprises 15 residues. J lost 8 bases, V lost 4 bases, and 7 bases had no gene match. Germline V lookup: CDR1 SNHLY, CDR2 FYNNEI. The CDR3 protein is CASSGGTSGRDEQFF. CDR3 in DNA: TGTGCCAGCAGTGGCGGAACTAGCGGGAGAGATGAGCAGTTCTTC.

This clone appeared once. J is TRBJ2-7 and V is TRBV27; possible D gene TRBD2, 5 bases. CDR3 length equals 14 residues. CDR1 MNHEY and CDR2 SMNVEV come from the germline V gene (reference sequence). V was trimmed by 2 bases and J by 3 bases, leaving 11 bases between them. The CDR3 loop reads CASSLRGNRYEQYF. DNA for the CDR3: TGTGCCAGCAGTTTACGAGGGAACCGCTACGAGCAGTACTTC.

The CDR3: CASSQDVQPSVTTDTQYF. CDR3 sequence (DNA): TGTGCCAGCAGCCAAGACGTTCAGCCTAGCGTAACCACAGATACGCAGTATTTT. This chain joins TRBV4-2 and TRBJ2-3, with a possible D match to TRBD2 (6 bases). CDR1 LGHNA and CDR2 YNFKEQ come from the germline V gene. The CDR3 consists of 18 residues. Trimming took 0 bases from V and 2 from J, leaving 18 bases between them.

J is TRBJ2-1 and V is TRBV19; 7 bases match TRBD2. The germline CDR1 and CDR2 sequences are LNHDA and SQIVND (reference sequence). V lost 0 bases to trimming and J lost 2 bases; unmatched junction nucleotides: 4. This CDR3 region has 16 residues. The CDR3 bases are TGTGCCAGTAGTATAGAGGTCCTAGCGGCCTACAATGAGCAGTTCTTC. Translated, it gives CASSIEVLAAYNEQFF.

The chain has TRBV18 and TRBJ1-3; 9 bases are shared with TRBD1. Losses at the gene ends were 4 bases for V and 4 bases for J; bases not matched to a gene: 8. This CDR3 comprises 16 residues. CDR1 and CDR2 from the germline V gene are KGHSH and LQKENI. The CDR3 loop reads CASSHYRGHSGNTIYF. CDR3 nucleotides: TGTGCCAGCTCACACTACAGGGGGCACTCCGGAAACACCATATATTTT.

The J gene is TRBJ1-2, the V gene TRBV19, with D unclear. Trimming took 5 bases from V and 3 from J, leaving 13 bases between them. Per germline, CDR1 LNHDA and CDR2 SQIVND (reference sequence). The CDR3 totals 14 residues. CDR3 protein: CASSPALGDYGYTF. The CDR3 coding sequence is TGTGCCAGTAGTCCCGCCCTCGGAGACTATGGCTACACCTTC. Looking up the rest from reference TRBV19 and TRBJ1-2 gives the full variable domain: DGGITQSPKYLFRKEGQNVTLSCEQNLNHDAMYWYRQDPGQGLRLIYYSQIVNDFQKGDIAEGYSVSREKKESFPLTVTSAQKNPTAFYLCASSPALGDYGYTFGSGTRLTVV.

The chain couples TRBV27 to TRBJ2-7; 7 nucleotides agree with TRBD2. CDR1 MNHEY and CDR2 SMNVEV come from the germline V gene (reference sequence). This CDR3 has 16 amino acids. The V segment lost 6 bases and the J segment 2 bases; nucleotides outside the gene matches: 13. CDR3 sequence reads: CASRPSAGERPYEQYF. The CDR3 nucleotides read TGTGCCAGCAGACCTTCGGCGGGAGAGCGGCCCTACGAGCAGTACTTC.

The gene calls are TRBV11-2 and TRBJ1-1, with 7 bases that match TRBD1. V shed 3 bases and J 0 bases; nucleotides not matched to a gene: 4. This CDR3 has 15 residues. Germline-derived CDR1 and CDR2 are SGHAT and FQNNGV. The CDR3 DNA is TGTGCCAGCAGCTTCTCGGGACAGATGAACACTGAAGCTTTCTTT. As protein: CASSFSGQMNTEAFF.

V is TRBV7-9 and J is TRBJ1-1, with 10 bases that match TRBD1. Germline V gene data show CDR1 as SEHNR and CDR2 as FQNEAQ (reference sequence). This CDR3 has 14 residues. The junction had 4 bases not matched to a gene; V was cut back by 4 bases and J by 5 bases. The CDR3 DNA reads TGTGCCAGCAGCTCACCGGGACAGGGGACTGAAGCTTTCTTT. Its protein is CASSSPGQGTEAFF.

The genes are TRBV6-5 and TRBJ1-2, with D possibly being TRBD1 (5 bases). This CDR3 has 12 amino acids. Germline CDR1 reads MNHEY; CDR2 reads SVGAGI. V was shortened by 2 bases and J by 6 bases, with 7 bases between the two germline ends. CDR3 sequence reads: CASSYGADGYTF. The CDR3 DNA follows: TGTGCCAGCAGTTACGGGGCCGATGGCTACACCTTC.

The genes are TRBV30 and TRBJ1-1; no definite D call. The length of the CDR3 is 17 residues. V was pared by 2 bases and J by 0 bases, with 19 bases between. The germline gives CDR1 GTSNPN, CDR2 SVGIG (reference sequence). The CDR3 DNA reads TGTGCCTGGAGTCAAAGAGGGAATCTTCCAATGAACACTGAAGCTTTCTTT. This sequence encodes CAWSQRGNLPMNTEAFF. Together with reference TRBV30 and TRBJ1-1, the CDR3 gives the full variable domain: SQTIHQWPATLVQPVGSPLSLECTVEGTSNPNLYWYRQAAGRGLQLLFYSVGIGQISSEVPQNLSASRPQDRQFILSSKKLLLSDSGFYLCAWSQRGNLPMNTEAFFGQGTRLTVV.